Each of the 17 T cell receptor beta chains below was sequenced from the same sample in a study of blood T cell repertoires in COVID-19. Sequenced by immunoSEQ multiplex PCR; TCRdb stores in-frame clones only, minus some. The table shows over 200,000 clones, with under 90% occurring only once. Sequenced sample: PBMCs or T cells enriched from blood (not recorded which). The origin of the receptors is a woman aged 45-65 years with acute COVID-19.

This clone has at least ten counts. J is TRBJ2-7 and V is TRBV6-2 or TRBV6-3; possibly TRBD2 for D (6 bases). Germline lookup yields CDR1 MNHEY and CDR2 SVGEGT. V dropped 7 bases and J dropped 3 bases, with 16 bases sitting between them. This CDR3 region has 14 residues. CDR3 in DNA: TGTGCCAGCACCCCGACTAGTTGGTTCTACGAGCAGTACTTC. Translation: CASTPTSWFYEQYF.

This chain uses TRBV5-6 with TRBJ2-2, with unresolved D. Germline values: CDR1 SGHDT, CDR2 YYEEEE. The CDR3 is made up of 14 amino acids. V was cut by 0 bases and J by 1 base, with 4 bases left in between. CDR3 coding DNA: TGTGCCAGCAGCTTGGCCCAGAACACCGGGGAGCTGTTTTTT. Translating gives CASSLAQNTGELFF.

This chain joins TRBV19 and TRBJ1-1, with a possible D match to TRBD1 (6 bases). Germline CDR1 LNHDA, CDR2 SQIVND (reference sequence). The V gene lost 7 bases and the J gene lost 0 bases, with 15 bases spanning the gap. CDR3 length: 15 amino acids. CDR3 region: CASKRQATMNTEAFF. The CDR3 coding sequence is TGTGCCAGTAAACGACAGGCTACCATGAACACTGAAGCTTTCTTT.

The V call is TRBV4-1, the J call TRBJ2-5; 9 bases map to TRBD2. CDR1 and CDR2 from the germline V gene are MGHRA and YSYEKL. CDR3 length equals 17 residues. Trimming at V came to 0 bases and at J to 4 bases, leaving 9 bases not matched to a gene. For the CDR3, the DNA is TGCGCCAGCAGCCAAGATGAGAGGCGGGAGGGCCCAGAGACCCAGTACTTC. Protein sequence: CASSQDERREGPETQYF.

V is TRBV5-1 and J is TRBJ1-2; perhaps TRBD1 as D (5 bases). This CDR3 region has 15 residues. V lost 4 bases and J lost 3, with 16 bases in between. Germline V gene data show CDR1 as SGHRS and CDR2 as YFSETQ. The CDR3: CASSPTADIYYGYTF. The DNA of the CDR3 is TGCGCCAGCAGCCCGACCGCGGACATATACTATGGCTACACCTTC.

CDR3 in amino acids: CSVLDTGSSSYNEQFF. The CDR3 DNA reads as TGCAGCGTCCTAGATACAGGTTCCAGCTCCTACAATGAGCAGTTCTTC. This sequence joins TRBV29-1 and TRBJ2-1; tentatively, D is TRBD1 (5 bases). Germline loops: CDR1 SQVTM, CDR2 ANQGSEA. Trimming pared 6 bases from V and 0 bases from J, leaving 18 bases between. The CDR3 is 16 residues long.

Comments on this clone: A read error may account for a junction end that differs from germline. The rearrangement uses TRBV3-1 (or the pseudogene TRBV3-2) and TRBJ1-2; TRBD1 agrees at 9 bases. Germline V gives CDR1 LGHDT, CDR2 YNNKEL (reference sequence). This CDR3 contains 13 residues. The CDR3 is CASSQGQGYGYTF. The DNA for the CDR3 is TGTGCCAGCAGTCAAGGACAGGGGTATGGCTACACCTTC.

This chain uses TRBV7-2 with TRBJ2-1; 7 bases fit TRBD2. The CDR3 spans 15 residues. Looked up from germline, CDR1 is SGHTA and CDR2 is FQGNSA. V was pared by 5 bases and J by 4 bases, with 8 bases of the junction left unmatched. The CDR3 reads CASSGLAAHYNEQFF. The CDR3 DNA reads TGTGCCAGCAGCGGCCTAGCGGCTCATTACAATGAGCAGTTCTTC. Full variable domain (missing parts from reference TRBV7-2 and TRBJ2-1): GAGVSQSPSNKVTEKGKDVELRCDPISGHTALYWYRQSLGQGLEFLIYFQGNSAPDKSGLPSDRFSAERTGGSVSTLTIQRTQQEDSAVYLCASSGLAAHYNEQFFGPGTRLTVL.

The chain joins TRBV19 to TRBJ2-1; D possibly corresponds to TRBD2 (7 bases). V lost 6 bases to trimming and J lost 6 bases, with 18 bases between them. This CDR3 contains 15 residues. CDR1 LNHDA and CDR2 SQIVND come from the germline V gene (reference sequence). The DNA for the CDR3 is TGTGCCAGTAGATCCAGGGCGGGGGCGTTCAATGAGCAGTTCTTC. The encoded protein is CASRSRAGAFNEQFF.

The V and J genes are TRBV7-6 and TRBJ1-1; 9 bases agree with TRBD1. The germline CDR1 and CDR2 sequences are SGHVS and FNYEAQ. CDR3 size: 13 residues. The V segment lost 4 bases and the J segment 6 bases; nucleotides outside the gene matches: 3. The CDR3: CASSSRQGAEAFF. The CDR3 DNA follows: TGTGCCAGCAGCTCAAGACAGGGGGCTGAAGCTTTCTTT.

V and J are TRBV28 and TRBJ2-1, with TRBD2 matching 9 bases. V lost 2 bases, J lost 0 bases, and 2 bases stayed unmatched. The germline gives CDR1 MDHEN, CDR2 SYDVKM. This CDR3 region has 16 residues. CDR3 amino acids: CASSLEREDSYNEQFF. CDR3 bases: TGTGCCAGCAGTTTAGAGCGGGAGGACTCCTACAATGAGCAGTTCTTC.

This rearrangement joins TRBV15 to TRBJ2-1, with unresolved D. CDR3 length equals 13 residues. The germline V and J ends were trimmed by 0 bases and 7 bases, with 7 bases remaining between them. Per the germline V gene, CDR1 is LNHNV and CDR2 is YYDKDF (reference sequence). CDR3 sequence (DNA): TGTGCCACCAGCAGAGATCTCCGTAATGAGCAGTTCTTC. It specifies CATSRDLRNEQFF.

The chain links TRBV6-2 or TRBV6-3 to TRBJ2-3; D gene ambiguous. V shed 5 bases and J shed 3 bases, with 15 bases lying between them. The length of the CDR3 is 15 residues. The germline CDR1 and CDR2 sequences are MNHEY and SVGEGT. CDR3 in DNA: TGTGCCAGCAGTAAAGCTACAGCTGGGACAGATACGCAGTATTTT. As protein: CASSKATAGTDTQYF.

This clone was counted a few times. This chain joins TRBV4-3 and TRBJ1-4; unclear D gene. The germline CDR1 and CDR2 sequences are LGHNA and YSLEER. CDR3 length: 15 residues. V was clipped by 4 bases and J by 0 bases, with 9 bases between them. The CDR3 here is CASSPAETTNEKLFF. In nucleotides, the CDR3 is TGCGCCAGCAGCCCGGCGGAAACAACTAATGAAAAACTGTTTTTT.

The V gene is TRBV11-2, the J gene TRBJ2-1; D is perhaps TRBD2 (6 bases). Trimming stripped 4 bases from V and 7 bases from J, with 17 bases between. The germline gives CDR1 SGHAT, CDR2 FQNNGV. CDR3 length: 15 residues. CDR3 sequence reads: CASSSTRRGLNEQFF. CDR3 DNA: TGTGCCAGCAGCTCGACTCGTAGGGGACTGAATGAGCAGTTCTTC.

CDR3 in amino acids: CASSLSRSPLHF. CDR3 sequence (DNA): TGTGCCAGCAGTCTGTCGCGCTCGCCCCTCCACTTT. The chain recombines TRBV6-5 with TRBJ1-6; the D is unclear. With 5 bases removed from V and 13 bases from J, the gap between germline ends came to 12 bases. CDR1 is MNHEY, CDR2 SVGAGI, per germline. The CDR3 spans 12 residues.

Here the CDR3 reads CASSQKETGGNAEAFF. In nucleotides, the CDR3 is TGTGCCAGTAGCCAAAAAGAGACAGGGGGCAACGCTGAAGCTTTCTTT. The gene calls are TRBV19 and TRBJ1-1, with 10 bases aligning to TRBD1. Per germline, CDR1 LNHDA and CDR2 SQIVND (reference sequence). The CDR3 spans 16 residues. J lost 6 bases, V lost 6 bases, and 13 bases had no gene match.